This TCR beta chain was profiled in a study of blood T cell repertoires in COVID-19 (dated by TCRdb to 2020 to 2021). Background on the whole study: Collaborator samples came from the United States, Italy and Spain and covered acute and convalescent phases of COVID-19. The material from the prospective study consisted of cDNA or gDNA derived from T cells, B-cell-depleted T cells, or PBMCs. Deeply sampled blood TCRbeta repertoires from subjects exposed to, actively infected with, or recovered from COVID-19 were included in the dataset. The repertoires were released in a freely available public database meant as a resource for research on the immune response to SARS-CoV-2. The samples were drawn from the first 160 participants of the ongoing ImmuneRACE study and from 1,200 or so subjects provided by 6 global collaborators. A de-identified subject ID, COVID-19 status, age in years and sex were almost always included in the sample metadata. Where HLA class I and class II types were available, the types were taken from metadata supplied by the sample provider, not from assay-based typing. What the work shows at the level of the full study, not this receptor alone: How much clinical and demographic metadata was included differed by source and by participant, and the metadata was provided uncurated.

TCRbeta CDR3 regions were amplified from genomic DNA using the immunoSEQ Assay, a bias-controlled multiplex PCR. The paper's data handling went like this. Within the assay, amplification of reference gene primers was used to estimate how many nucleated cells each sample contained. Sequence reads were collapsed and filtered to measure the absolute abundance of every unique TCRbeta CDR3 rearrangement. For each sample, productive Simpson clonality was calculated by taking the square root of Simpson's diversity index across productive rearrangements. The table was pulled from immuneACCESS by TCRdb, which kept in-frame rearrangements only. Such tables lose some clones; where checked, under half of the loss comes from unresolved V genes, and the rest has no known cause. For V, J and clone size, that table is used; D and trimming come from the DNA. The sample records 100,000 to 140,000 clones, roughly 90% of which are singletons. 4.9% of the sample comes from the top ten.

As concerns this clone: Its antigen target is currently unknown. The input lacks base qualities; no much larger clone sits a single base away.

The CDR3, cysteine through phenylalanine, is 13 amino acids long. The retained sequence is limited to the CDR3, 39 bases, with the frame set at the first base. Relative to germline, V is 5 bases shorter and J is 3 bases shorter, with 10 bases between their ends. Collaborating institutions collected whole blood in K2EDTA tubes following their own protocols. For TCRbeta analysis, collaborators shipped samples as frozen whole blood, isolated PBMCs, or DNA extracted from either of those sample types. This TCR derives from a man aged 40-50 years with active or convalescent COVID-19. Sequences were obtained from peripheral blood. In this chain, TRBV12-3 or TRBV12-4 is recombined with TRBJ1-2; the D segment cannot be called with confidence. Here is the DNA: TGTGCCAGCAGTCCCCAGGTGGACTATGGCTACACCTTC. This is translated as CASSPQVDYGYTF.